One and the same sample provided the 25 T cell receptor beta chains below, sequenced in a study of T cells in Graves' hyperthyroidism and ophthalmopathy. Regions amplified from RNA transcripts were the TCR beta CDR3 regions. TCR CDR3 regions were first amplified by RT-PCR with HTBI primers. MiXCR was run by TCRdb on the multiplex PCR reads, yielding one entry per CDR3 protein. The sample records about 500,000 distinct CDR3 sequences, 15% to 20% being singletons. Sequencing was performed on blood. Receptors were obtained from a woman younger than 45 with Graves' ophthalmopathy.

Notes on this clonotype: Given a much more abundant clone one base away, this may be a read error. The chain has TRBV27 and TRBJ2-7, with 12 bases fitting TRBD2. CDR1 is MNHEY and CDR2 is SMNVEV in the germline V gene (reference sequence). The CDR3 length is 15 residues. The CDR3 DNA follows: TGTGCCTGCAGTTTAGGTTCTAGCGGGAGGGACGAGCAGTACTTC. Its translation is CACSLGSSGRDEQYF.

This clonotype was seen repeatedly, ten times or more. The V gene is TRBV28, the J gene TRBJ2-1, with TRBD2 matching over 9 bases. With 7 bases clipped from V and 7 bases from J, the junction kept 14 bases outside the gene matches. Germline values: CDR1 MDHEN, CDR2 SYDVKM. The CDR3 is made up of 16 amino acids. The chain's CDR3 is CASKQRFSGRWNEQFF. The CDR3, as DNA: TGTGCCAGCAAACAAAGATTTAGCGGGAGATGGAATGAGCAGTTCTTC.

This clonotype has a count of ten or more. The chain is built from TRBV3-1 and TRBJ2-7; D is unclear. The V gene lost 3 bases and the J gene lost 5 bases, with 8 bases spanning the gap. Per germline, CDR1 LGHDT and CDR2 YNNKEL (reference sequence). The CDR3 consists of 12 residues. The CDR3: CASSHRVDEQYF. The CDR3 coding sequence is TGTGCCAGCAGCCATCGGGTGGACGAGCAGTACTTC.

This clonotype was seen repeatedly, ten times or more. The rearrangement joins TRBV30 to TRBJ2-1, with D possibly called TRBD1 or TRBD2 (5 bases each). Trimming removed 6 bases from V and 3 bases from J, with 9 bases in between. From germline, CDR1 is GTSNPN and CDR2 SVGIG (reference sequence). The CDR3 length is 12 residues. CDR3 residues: CACGTYYNEQFF. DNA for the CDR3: TGTGCCTGCGGGACCTACTACAATGAGCAGTTCTTC. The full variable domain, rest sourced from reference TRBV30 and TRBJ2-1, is SQTIHQWPATLVQPVGSPLSLECTVEGTSNPNLYWYRQAAGRGLQLLFYSVGIGQISSEVPQNLSASRPQDRQFILSSKKLLLSDSGFYLCACGTYYNEQFFGPGTRLTVL.

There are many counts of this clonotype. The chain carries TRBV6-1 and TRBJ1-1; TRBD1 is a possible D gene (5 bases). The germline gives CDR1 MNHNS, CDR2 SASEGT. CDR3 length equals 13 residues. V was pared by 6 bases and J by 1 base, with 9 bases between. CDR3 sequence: CASRVTENTEAFF. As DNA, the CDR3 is TGTGCCAGCAGGGTGACAGAGAACACTGAAGCTTTCTTT.

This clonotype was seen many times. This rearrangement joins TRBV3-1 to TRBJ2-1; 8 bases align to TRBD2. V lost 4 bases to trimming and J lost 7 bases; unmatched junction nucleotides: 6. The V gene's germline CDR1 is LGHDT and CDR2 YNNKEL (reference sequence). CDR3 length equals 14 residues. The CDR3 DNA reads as TGTGCCAGCAGCCTAGGACTAGCCTGGAATGAGCAGTTCTTC. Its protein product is CASSLGLAWNEQFF.

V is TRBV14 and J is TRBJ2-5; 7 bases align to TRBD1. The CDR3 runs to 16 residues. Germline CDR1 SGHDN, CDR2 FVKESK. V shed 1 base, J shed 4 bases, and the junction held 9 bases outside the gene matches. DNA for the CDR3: TGTGCCAGCAGCCAAGGGGAGACAGGGATCGGAGAGACCCAGTACTTC. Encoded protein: CASSQGETGIGETQYF.

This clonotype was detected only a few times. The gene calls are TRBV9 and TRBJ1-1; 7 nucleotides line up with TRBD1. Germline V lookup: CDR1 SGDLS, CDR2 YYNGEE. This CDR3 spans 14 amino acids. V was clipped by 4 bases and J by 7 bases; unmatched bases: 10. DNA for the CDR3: TGTGCCAGCAGCAGAGAGAGGGGGCGCGGTGAAGCTTTCTTT. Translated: CASSRERGRGEAFF.

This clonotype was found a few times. Here the CDR3 reads CASSIGGIGNTIYF. CDR3 DNA: TGTGCCAGCAGCATTGGGGGAATCGGGAACACCATATATTTT. The chain is built from TRBV7-2 and TRBJ1-3, with a weak D call TRBD1 (5 bases). This CDR3 contains 14 residues. CDR1 and CDR2 from the germline V gene are SGHTA and FQGNSA. Trimming stripped 5 bases from V and 7 bases from J, with 15 bases between.

CDR3 nucleotide sequence: TGTGCCAGCAGCTTAGCGGGAGAGGTCTACGAGCAGTACTTC. Its translation: CASSLAGEVYEQYF. The J gene is TRBJ2-7, the V gene TRBV5-6; 8 bases are shared with TRBD2. The J segment lost 3 bases and the V segment lost 2 bases, leaving 4 bases of the junction unmatched. The CDR3 runs to 14 residues. Per germline, CDR1 SGHDT and CDR2 YYEEEE.

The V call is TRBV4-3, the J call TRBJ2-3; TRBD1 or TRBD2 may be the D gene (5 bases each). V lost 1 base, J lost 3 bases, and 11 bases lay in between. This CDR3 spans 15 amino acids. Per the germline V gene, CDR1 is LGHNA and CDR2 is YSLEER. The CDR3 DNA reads TGCGCCAGCAGCCAAGGGGACCAGTTAACAGATACGCAGTATTTT. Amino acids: CASSQGDQLTDTQYF.

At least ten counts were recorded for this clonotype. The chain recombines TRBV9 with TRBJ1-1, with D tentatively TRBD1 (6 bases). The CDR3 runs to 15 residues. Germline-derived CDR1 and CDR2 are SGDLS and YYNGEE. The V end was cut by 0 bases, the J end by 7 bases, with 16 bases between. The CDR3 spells CASSVGGPGNGEAFF. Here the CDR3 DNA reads TGTGCCAGCAGCGTAGGGGGGCCGGGGAACGGTGAAGCTTTCTTT.

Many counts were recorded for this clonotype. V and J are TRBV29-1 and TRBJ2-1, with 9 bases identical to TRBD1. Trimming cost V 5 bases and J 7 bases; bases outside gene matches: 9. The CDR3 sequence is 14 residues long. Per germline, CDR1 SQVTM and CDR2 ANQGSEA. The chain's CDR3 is CSVRPGQGLNEQFF. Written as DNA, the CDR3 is TGCAGCGTTCGCCCGGGACAGGGCTTGAATGAGCAGTTCTTC.

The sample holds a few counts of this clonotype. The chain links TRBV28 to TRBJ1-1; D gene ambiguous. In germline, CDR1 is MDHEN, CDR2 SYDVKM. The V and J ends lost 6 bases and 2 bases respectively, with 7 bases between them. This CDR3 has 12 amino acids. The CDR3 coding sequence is TGTGCCAGCAGCGAAGTAAACACTGAAGCTTTCTTT. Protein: CASSEVNTEAFF.

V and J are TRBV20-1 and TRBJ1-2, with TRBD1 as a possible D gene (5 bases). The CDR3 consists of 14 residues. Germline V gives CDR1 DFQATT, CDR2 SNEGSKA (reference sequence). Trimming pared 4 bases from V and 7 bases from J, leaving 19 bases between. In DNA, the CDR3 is TGCAGTGCTACCTACGGCAGGGAGGACCTTGGCTACACCTTC. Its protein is CSATYGREDLGYTF.

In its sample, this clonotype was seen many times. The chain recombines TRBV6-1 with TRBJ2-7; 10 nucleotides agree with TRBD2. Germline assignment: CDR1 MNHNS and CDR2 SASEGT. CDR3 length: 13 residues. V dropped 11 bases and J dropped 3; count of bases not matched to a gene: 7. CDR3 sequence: CAGSGRPGYEQYF. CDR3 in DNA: TGTGCCGGTAGCGGGAGGCCGGGCTACGAGCAGTACTTC.

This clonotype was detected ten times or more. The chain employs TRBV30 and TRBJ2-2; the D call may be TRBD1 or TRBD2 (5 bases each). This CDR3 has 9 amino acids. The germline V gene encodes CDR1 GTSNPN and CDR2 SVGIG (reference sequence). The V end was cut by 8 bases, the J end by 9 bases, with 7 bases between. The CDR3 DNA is TGTGCCGGGGGAAGGGAGCTGTTTTTT. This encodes CAGGRELFF.

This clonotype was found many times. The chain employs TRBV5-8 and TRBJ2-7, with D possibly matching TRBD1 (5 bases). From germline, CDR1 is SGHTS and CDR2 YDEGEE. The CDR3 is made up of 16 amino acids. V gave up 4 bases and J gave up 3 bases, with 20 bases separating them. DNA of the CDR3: TGTGCCAGCAGCCCTCCAGGACGGACACCAGTCTACGAGCAGTACTTC. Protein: CASSPPGRTPVYEQYF. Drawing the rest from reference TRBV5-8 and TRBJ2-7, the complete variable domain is EAGVTQSPTHLIKTRGQQATLRCSPISGHTSVYWYQQALGLGLQFLLWYDEGEERNRGNFPPRFSGRQFPNYSSELNVNALELEDSALYLCASSPPGRTPVYEQYFGPGTRLTVT.

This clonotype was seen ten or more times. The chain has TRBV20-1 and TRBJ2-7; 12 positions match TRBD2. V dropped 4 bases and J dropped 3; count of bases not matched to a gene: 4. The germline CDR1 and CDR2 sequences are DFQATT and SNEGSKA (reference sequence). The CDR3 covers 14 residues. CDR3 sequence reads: CSAIPGLAGYEQYF. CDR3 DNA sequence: TGCAGTGCTATACCGGGACTAGCGGGCTACGAGCAGTACTTC.

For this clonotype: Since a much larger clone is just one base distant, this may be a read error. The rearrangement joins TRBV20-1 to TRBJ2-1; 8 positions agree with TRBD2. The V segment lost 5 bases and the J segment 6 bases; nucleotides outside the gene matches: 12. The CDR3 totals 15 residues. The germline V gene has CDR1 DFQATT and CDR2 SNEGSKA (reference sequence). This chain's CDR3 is CSAGWREEPFNEQFF. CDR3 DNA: TGCAGTGCTGGCTGGCGGGAGGAACCCTTCAATGAGCAGTTCTTC.

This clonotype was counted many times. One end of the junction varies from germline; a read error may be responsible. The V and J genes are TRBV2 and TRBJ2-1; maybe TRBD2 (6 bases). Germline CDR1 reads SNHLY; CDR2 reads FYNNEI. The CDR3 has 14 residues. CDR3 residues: CASGDGTGYNEQFF. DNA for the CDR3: TGTGCCAGCGGTGACGGGACTGGTTACAATGAGCAGTTCTTC.

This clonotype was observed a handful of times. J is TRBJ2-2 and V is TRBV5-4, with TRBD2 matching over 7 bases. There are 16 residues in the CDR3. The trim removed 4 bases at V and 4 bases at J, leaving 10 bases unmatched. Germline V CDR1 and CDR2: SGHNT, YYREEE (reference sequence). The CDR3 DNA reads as TGTGCCAGCAGCCCCGGGGGAGGGGTAGGCACCGGGGAGCTGTTTTTT. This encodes CASSPGGGVGTGELFF. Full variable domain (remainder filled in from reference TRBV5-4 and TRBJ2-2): ETGVTQSPTHLIKTRGQQVTLRCSSQSGHNTVSWYQQALGQGPQFIFQYYREEENGRGNFPPRFSGLQFPNYSSELNVNALELDDSALYLCASSPGGGVGTGELFFGEGSRLTVL.

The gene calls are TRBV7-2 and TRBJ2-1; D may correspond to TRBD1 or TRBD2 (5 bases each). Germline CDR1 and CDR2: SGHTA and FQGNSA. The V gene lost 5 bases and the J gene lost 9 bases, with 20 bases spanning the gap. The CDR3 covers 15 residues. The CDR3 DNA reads TGTGCCAGCAGCCGGCAGGGAGTAGCTCTGGGTGAGCAGTTCTTC. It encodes CASSRQGVALGEQFF.

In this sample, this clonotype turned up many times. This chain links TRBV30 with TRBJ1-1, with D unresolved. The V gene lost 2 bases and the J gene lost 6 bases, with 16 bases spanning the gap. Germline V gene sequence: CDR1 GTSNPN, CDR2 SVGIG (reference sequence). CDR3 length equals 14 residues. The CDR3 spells CAWSSVRGPPEAFF. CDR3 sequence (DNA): TGTGCCTGGAGTTCCGTCAGAGGGCCTCCTGAAGCTTTCTTT.

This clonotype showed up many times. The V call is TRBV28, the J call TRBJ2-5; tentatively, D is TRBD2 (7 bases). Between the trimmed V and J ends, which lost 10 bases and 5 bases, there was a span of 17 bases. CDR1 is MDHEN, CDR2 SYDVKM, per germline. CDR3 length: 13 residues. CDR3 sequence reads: CATRGGGDETQYF. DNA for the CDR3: TGTGCCACCCGAGGGGGGGGCGATGAGACCCAGTACTTC.